The sequence of this T cell receptor beta chain was determined in a study of PD-L1 blockade in urothelial cancer. Study summary: Blood analysis took place 3 weeks (second dose) and 6 weeks after treatment start.

Germline CDR1 reads MNHNS; CDR2 reads SASEGT. This CDR3 has 14 amino acids. V was clipped by 6 bases and J by 10 bases, with 20 bases between them. The protocol was immunoSEQ multiplex PCR, while the TCRdb copy is restricted to in-frame clones and leaves out a portion. The sample consists of roughly 50,000 clones, approximately 90% of them appearing once. The clonotype was recovered from a man between 60 and 75 years old with urothelial cancer. Sequenced material: PBMCs, taken around atezolizumab (anti-PD-L1) treatment. The chain combines TRBV6-1 with TRBJ2-3; possible D gene TRBD2, 5 bases. CDR3 loop: CASSSGNLDDPQYF. In DNA, the CDR3 is TGTGCCAGCAGCTCCGGGAACCTAGACGATCCGCAGTATTTT.